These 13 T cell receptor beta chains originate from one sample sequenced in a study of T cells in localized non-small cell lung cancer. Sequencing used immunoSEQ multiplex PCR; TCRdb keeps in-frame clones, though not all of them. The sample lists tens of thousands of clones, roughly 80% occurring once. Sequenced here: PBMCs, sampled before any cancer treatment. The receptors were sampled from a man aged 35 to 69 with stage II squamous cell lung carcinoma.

CDR3 region: CASSSMGLAGEGETQYF. The CDR3 nucleotides are TGTGCCAGCAGCTCCATGGGACTAGCGGGAGAAGGGGAGACCCAGTACTTC. The genes are TRBV5-4 and TRBJ2-5, with 14 bases aligning to TRBD2. Germline lookup yields CDR1 SGHNT and CDR2 YYREEE (reference sequence). The trim removed 3 bases at V and 5 bases at J, leaving 9 bases unmatched. The CDR3 runs to 17 residues.

CDR3 region: CAISENSRSYTF. DNA of the CDR3: TGTGCCATCAGTGAAAACAGTAGGAGCTACACCTTC. The chain has TRBV10-3 and TRBJ1-2; the D is unclear. Trimming left V 3 bases short and J 9 bases short, with 11 bases between. Per the germline V gene, CDR1 is ENHRY and CDR2 is SYGVKD. The CDR3 length is 12 residues.

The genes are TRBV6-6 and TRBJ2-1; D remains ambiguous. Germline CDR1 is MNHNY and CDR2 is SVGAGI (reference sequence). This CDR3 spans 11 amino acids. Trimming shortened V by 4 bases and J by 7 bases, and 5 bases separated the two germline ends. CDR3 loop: CASSLQNEQFF. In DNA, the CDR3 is TGTGCCAGCAGTTTGCAGAATGAGCAGTTCTTC.

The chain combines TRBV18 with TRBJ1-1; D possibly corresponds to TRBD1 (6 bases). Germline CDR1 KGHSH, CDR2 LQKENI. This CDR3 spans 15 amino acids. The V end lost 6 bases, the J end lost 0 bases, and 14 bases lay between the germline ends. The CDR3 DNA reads TGTGCCAGCTCTCCTTGGACAGATTTGAACACTGAAGCTTTCTTT. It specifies CASSPWTDLNTEAFF.

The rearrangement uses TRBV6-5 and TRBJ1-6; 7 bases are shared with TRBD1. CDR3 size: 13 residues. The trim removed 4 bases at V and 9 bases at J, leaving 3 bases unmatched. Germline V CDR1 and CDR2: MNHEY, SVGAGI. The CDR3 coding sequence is TGTGCCAGCAGTTCAGGGGGGAGTTCACCCCTCCACTTT. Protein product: CASSSGGSSPLHF.

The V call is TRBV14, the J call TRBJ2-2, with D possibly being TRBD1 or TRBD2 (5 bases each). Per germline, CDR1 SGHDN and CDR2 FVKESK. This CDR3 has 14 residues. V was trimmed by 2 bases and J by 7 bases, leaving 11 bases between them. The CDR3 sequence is CASSQRTGGGELFF. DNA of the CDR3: TGTGCCAGCAGCCAACGGACTGGGGGCGGGGAGCTGTTTTTT.

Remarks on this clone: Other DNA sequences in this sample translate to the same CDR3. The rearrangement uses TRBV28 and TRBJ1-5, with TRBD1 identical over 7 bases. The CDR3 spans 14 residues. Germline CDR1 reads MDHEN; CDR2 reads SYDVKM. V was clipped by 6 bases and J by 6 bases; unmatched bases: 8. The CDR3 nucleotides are TGTGCCAGCAGCCCGACAGGGCTCGGTCAGCCCCAGCATTTT. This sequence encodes CASSPTGLGQPQHF.

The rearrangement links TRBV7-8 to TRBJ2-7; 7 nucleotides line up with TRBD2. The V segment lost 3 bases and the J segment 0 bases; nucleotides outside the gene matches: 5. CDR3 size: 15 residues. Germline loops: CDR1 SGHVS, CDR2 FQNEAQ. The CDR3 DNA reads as TGTGCCAGCAGCTTTCGGAGCGGGACCTCCTACGAGCAGTACTTC. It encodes CASSFRSGTSYEQYF.

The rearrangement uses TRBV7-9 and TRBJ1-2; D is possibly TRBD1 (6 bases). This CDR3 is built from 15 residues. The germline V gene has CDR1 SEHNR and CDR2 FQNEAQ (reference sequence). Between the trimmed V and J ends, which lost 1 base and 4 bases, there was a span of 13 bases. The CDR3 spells CASSLGLGDTYGYTF. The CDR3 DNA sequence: TGTGCCAGCAGCTTAGGTTTAGGGGACACCTATGGCTACACCTTC.

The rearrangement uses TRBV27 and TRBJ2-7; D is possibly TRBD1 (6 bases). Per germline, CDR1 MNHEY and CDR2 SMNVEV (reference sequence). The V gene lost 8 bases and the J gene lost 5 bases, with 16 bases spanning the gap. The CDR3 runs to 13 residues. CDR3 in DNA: TGTGCCAGCTGCCCCCAGGGGCGGAACGAGCAGTACTTC. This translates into CASCPQGRNEQYF.

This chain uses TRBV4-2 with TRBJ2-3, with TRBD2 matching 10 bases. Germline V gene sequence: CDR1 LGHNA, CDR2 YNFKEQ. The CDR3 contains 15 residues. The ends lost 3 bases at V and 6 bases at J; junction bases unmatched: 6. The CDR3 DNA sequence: TGTGCCAGCAGCCAGGGACTAGCGTTGAGGGATACGCAGTATTTT. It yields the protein CASSQGLALRDTQYF.

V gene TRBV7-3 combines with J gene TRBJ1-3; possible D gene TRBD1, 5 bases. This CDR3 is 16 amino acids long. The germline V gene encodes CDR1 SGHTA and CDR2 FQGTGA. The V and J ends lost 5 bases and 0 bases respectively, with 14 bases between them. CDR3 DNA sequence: TGTGCCAGCAGCCAGGGAGGGGCTCTCTCTGGAAACACCATATATTTT. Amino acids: CASSQGGALSGNTIYF.

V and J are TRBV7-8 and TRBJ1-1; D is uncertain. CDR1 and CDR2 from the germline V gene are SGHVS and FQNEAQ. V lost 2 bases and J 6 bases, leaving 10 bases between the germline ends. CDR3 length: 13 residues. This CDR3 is CASSLQPWAEAFF. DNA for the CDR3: TGTGCCAGCAGCTTACAGCCTTGGGCTGAAGCTTTCTTT.